This entry is about one TCR beta chain. What it binds is not known. Germline V gene lookup returns CDR1 PRHDT and CDR2 FYEKMQ (reference sequence). This CDR3 has 12 amino acids. Trimming took 2 bases from V and 8 from J, leaving 9 bases between them. Measured with immunoSEQ multiplex PCR; TCRdb has only the in-frame clones, and not every one. Found here are tens of thousands of clones, approximately 93% of them singletons; the top ten hold approximately 5.9%. These data come from a study of siplizumab effects on memory and regulatory T cells. Points from the study as a whole: Alloreactive sequences from unstimulated CD4+ memory cells fell significantly with siplizumab. Naive T cells seemed more diverse than memory cells; they also seemed major alloresponse contributors.

This sequence was found in a human donor in good health. The sample comprised CD8+ T cells sorted from blood. J is TRBJ1-1 and V is TRBV13; D is perhaps TRBD1 (6 bases). The CDR3 is CASSLSDREAFF. DNA for the CDR3: TGTGCCAGCAGCTTATCGGACAGAGAAGCTTTCTTT.